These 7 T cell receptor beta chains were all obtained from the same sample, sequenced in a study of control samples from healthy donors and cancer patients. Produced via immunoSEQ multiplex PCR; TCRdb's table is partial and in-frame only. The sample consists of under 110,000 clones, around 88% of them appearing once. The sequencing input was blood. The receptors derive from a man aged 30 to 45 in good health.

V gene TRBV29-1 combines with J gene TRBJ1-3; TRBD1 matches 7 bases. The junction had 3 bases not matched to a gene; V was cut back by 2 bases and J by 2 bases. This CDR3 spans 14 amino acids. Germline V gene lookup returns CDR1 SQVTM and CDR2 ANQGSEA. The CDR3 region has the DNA TGCAGCGTTGAAACAGGGGAGGCTGGAAACACCATATATTTT. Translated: CSVETGEAGNTIYF.

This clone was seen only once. The CDR3 sequence: CASSLQTPRGSPLHF. The CDR3 coding sequence is TGTGCCAGCAGCTTACAAACGCCGAGGGGTTCACCCCTCCACTTT. The rearrangement uses TRBV7-8 and TRBJ1-6; a weak D match, TRBD1 (5 bases). Germline values: CDR1 SGHVS, CDR2 FQNEAQ. The CDR3 extends over 15 amino acids. Trimming left V 2 bases short and J 9 bases short, with 14 bases between.

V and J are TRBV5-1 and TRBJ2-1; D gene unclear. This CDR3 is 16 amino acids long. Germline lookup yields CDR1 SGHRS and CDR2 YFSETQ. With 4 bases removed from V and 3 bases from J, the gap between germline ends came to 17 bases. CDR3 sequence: CASSLRINGYYNEQFF. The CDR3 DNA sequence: TGCGCCAGCAGCCTCAGGATAAACGGCTACTACAATGAGCAGTTCTTC.

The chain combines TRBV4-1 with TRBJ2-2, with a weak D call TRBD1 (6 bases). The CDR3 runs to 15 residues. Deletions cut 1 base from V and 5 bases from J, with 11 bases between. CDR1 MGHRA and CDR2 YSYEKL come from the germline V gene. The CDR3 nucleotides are TGCGCCAGCAGCCAAGGGTTCACAGGGACCGGGGAGCTGTTTTTT. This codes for CASSQGFTGTGELFF.

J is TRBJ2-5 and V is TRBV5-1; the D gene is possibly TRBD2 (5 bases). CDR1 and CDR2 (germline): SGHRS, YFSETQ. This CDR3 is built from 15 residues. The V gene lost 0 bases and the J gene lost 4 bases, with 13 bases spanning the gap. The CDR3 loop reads CASSLVGGSGETQYF. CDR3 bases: TGCGCCAGCAGCTTGGTAGGTGGGAGCGGAGAGACCCAGTACTTC. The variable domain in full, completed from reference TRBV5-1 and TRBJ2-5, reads KAGVTQTPRYLIKTRGQQVTLSCSPISGHRSVSWYQQTPGQGLQFLFEYFSETQRNKGNFPGRFSGRQFSNSRSEMNVSTLELGDSALYLCASSLVGGSGETQYFGPGTRLLVL.

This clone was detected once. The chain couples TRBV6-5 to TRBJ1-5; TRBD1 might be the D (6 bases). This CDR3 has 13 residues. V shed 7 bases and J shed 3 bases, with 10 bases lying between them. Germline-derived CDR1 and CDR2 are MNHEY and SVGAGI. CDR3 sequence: CASKGDSNQPQHF. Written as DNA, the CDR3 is TGTGCCAGCAAGGGGGATTCCAATCAGCCCCAGCATTTT.

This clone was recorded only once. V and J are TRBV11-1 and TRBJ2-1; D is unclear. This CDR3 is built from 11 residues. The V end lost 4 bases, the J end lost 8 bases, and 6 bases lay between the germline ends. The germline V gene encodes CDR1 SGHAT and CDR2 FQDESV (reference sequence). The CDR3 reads CASSSLDEQFF. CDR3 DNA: TGTGCCAGCAGCTCTCTAGATGAGCAGTTCTTC. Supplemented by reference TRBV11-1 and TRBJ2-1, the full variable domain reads EAEVAQSPRYKITEKSQAVAFWCDPISGHATLYWYRQILGQGPELLVQFQDESVVDDSQLPKDRFSAERLKGVDSTLKIQPAELGDSAMYLCASSSLDEQFFGPGTRLTVL.